The T cell receptor beta chain under discussion was sequenced for a study of blood T cells in healthy people across ages. Whole-study results and caveats: A roughly linear age-dependent decrease characterized TCR beta diversity per million T cells. Changes in expanded clonotypes were possibly confounded, as the CMV status of donors was unknown. Long-lived and aged donors differed, with more naive CD4+ cells and higher diversity in the long-lived. There was a strong correlation between TCR beta diversity and naive T cell percentage.

A second PCR, run for roughly 7 to 11 cycles, used a sample-barcoded 5' primer plus a J-beta primer mix. From the 5' RACE reads, TCRdb called clonotypes with MiXCR, one entry per CDR3 protein. The sample holds over 700,000 distinct CDR3 sequences, approximately 25% seen once. Germline assignment: CDR1 SGHRS and CDR2 YFSETQ. V gave up 4 bases and J gave up 7 bases, with 14 bases separating them. There are 13 residues in the CDR3. Details on this clonotype: The antigen remains unidentified.

This sample also belongs to another study, concerning T cells of mothers and their children.

The sample taken for sequencing was blood. The receptor was derived from a boy aged 10-17 years in good health. J is TRBJ2-5 and V is TRBV5-1, with D unresolved. CDR3 nucleotide sequence: TGCGCCAGCAGCGCCGACCTTGAAGGGACCCAGTACTTC. Protein: CASSADLEGTQYF.